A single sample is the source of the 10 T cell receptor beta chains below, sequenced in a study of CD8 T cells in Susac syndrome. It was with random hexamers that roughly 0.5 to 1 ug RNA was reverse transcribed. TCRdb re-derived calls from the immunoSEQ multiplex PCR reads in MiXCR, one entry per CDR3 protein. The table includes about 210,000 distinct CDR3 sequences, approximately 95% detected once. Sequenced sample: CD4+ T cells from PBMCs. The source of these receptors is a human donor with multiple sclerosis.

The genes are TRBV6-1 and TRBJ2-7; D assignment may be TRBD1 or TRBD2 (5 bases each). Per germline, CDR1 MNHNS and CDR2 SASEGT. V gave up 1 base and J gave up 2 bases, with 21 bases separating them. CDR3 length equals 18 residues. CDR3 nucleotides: TGTGCCAGCAGTGAAGGTCCCGGGGCCTACCCTTCAGCCTACGAGCAGTACTTC. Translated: CASSEGPGAYPSAYEQYF.

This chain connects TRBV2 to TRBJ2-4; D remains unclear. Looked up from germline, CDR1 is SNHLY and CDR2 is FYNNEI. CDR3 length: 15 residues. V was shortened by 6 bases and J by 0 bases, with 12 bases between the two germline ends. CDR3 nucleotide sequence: TGTGCCAGCAGCCGTAACCAGGTAGCCAAAAACATTCAGTACTTC. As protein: CASSRNQVAKNIQYF.

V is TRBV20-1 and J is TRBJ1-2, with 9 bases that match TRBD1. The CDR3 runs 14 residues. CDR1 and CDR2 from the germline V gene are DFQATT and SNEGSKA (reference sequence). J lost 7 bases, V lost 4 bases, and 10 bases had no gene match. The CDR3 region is CSAILSGQGSGYTF. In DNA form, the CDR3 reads TGCAGTGCTATACTATCGGGACAGGGTAGTGGCTACACCTTC.

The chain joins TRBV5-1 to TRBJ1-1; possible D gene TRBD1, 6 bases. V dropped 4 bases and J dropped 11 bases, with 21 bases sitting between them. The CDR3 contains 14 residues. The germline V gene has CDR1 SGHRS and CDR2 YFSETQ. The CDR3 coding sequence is TGCGCCAGCAGCCCGAATCCGGGCCGGGACACGGCTTTCTTT. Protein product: CASSPNPGRDTAFF.

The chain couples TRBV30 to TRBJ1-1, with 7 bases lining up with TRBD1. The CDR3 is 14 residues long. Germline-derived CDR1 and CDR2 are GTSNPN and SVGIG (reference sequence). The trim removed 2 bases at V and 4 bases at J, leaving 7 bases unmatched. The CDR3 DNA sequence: TGTGCCTGGAGTCTTAGACAGGGATTCACTGAAGCTTTCTTT. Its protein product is CAWSLRQGFTEAFF.

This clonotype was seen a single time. The CDR3 DNA follows: TGTGCCAGCAGTTTAATAGGCGGGGTTAACACCGGGGAGCTGTTTTTT. Translating gives CASSLIGGVNTGELFF. The chain uses TRBV28 and TRBJ2-2; tentative D call: TRBD2 (6 bases). The CDR3 sequence is 16 residues long. In germline, CDR1 is MDHEN, CDR2 SYDVKM. V shed 2 bases and J shed 2 bases, with 12 bases lying between them.

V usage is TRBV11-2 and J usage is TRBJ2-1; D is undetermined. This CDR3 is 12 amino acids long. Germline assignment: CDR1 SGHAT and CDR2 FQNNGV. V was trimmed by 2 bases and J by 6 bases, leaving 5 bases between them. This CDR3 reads CASSLQANEQFF. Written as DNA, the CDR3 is TGTGCCAGCAGCTTACAAGCCAATGAGCAGTTCTTC.

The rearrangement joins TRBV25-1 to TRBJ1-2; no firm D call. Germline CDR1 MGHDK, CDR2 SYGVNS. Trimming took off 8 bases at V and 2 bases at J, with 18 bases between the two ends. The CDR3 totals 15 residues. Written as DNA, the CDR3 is TGTGCCAGCCTCTCCCCTGGGCAAAAAAACTATGGCTACACCTTC. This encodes CASLSPGQKNYGYTF.

The CDR3: CAWSVGLAGAYEQYF. In DNA, the CDR3 is TGTGCCTGGAGTGTAGGACTAGCGGGAGCCTACGAGCAGTACTTC. The chain carries TRBV30 and TRBJ2-7; TRBD2 matches at 13 bases. The CDR3 contains 15 residues. The trim removed 0 bases at V and 2 bases at J, leaving 1 base unmatched. CDR1 is GTSNPN and CDR2 is SVGIG in the germline V gene (reference sequence).

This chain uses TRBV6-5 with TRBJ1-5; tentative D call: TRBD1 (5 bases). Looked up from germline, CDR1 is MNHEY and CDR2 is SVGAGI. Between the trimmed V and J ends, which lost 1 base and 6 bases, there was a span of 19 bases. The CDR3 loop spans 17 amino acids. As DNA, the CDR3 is TGTGCCAGCAGTTACTTCTCCGGGGGGTTGGGTGGTCAGCCCCAGCATTTT. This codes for CASSYFSGGLGGQPQHF.